Listed below are T cell receptor beta chains from one sample, sequenced in a study of T-cell reconstitution after alpha-beta-depleted transplantation in children. TCRdb ran MiXCR on the PCR reads and lists one entry per CDR3 protein. The repertoire holds approximately 500,000 distinct CDR3 sequences, with roughly a tenth as singletons. The sequencing used PBMCs, collected before TCRalphabeta/CD19-depleted stem cell transplant. Receptors originate from a child aged 2 to 10 with inherited bone marrow failure, due to receive a stem cell transplant. The CDR3 runs from the conserved cysteine through the conserved F or W. A D gene is named only where the DNA matches it firmly. Clone size appears in some rows only: once, few, many, or a class for an expanded clone.

j_call	v_call	clone_size	d_call	cdr3_nt	cdr3_aa
TRBJ2-5	TRBV5-1	.	.	TGCGCCAGCATAGAGGGTAGCGGCTACCAAGAGACCCAGTACTTC	CASIEGSGYQETQYF
TRBJ1-3	TRBV7-6	many	TRBD1	TGTGCCAGCGGCAGTGGACAGGTCTCTGGAAACACCATATATTTT	CASGSGQVSGNTIYF
TRBJ2-7	TRBV15	many	.	TGTGCCACCAGCAGTTCAGATTACGAGCAGTACTTC	CATSSSDYEQYF
TRBJ2-2	TRBV5-1	many	.	TGCGCCAGCAGCTTGGACGGGAACACCGGGGAGCTGTTTTTT	CASSLDGNTGELFF
TRBJ1-5	TRBV20-1	many	.	TGCAGTGCTAGCGGTCCGCAGATCTATAGCAATCAGCCCCAGCATTTT	CSASGPQIYSNQPQHF
TRBJ2-7	TRBV4-2	few	TRBD1	TGTGCCAGCAGCCCTGACAGGGGGCGAGTTAACGAGCAGTACTTC	CASSPDRGRVNEQYF
TRBJ2-7	TRBV5-1	.	TRBD2	TGCGCCAGCAGCTTGGGCGTTATGGGGCAAGCGGGACGAGAATATATCTACGAGCAGTACTTC	CASSLGVMGQAGREYIYEQYF
TRBJ2-1	TRBV9	many	.	TGTGCCAGCAGCCCCGATGGCAATGAGCAGTTCTTC	CASSPDGNEQFF
TRBJ1-2	TRBV7-2	many	TRBD1	TGTGCCAGCAGCTGGGGACAGGCTTCCCGTGGCTACACCTTC	CASSWGQASRGYTF
TRBJ1-2	TRBV28	many	TRBD1	TGTGCCAGCAGGCCGGGACAGAACTTATATGGCTACACCTTC	CASRPGQNLYGYTF
TRBJ2-1	TRBV12-3/TRBV12-4	few	TRBD2	TGTGCCAGCAGTTTACGGGAGGGGGCCTACAATGAGCAGTTCTTC	CASSLREGAYNEQFF
TRBJ2-5	TRBV12-3/TRBV12-4	many	.	TGTGCCAGCAGGGAGGGACAGACACAAGAGACCCAGTACTTC	CASREGQTQETQYF
TRBJ1-4	TRBV28	many	.	TGTGCCAGCAGTCTTCTACAGGGCGCACCTAATGAAAAACTGTTTTTT	CASSLLQGAPNEKLFF
TRBJ2-7	TRBV6-1	many	TRBD2	TGTGCCAGCGGGACTAGCGGCCTCTACGAGCAGTACTTC	CASGTSGLYEQYF
TRBJ1-2	TRBV6-5	many	.	TGTGCCAGCAGAAACCCGGACGGGAACTATGGCTACACCTTC	CASRNPDGNYGYTF
TRBJ2-7	TRBV6-2/TRBV6-3	many	.	TGTGCCAGCACCGCAGGTCGCGAGCAGTACTTC	CASTAGREQYF
TRBJ2-7	TRBV7-2	many	TRBD1	TGTGCCAGCAGCTTAGCTCCGGGACAGGTCTATCACGAGCAGTACTTC	CASSLAPGQVYHEQYF
TRBJ1-5	TRBV28	many	.	TGTGCCAGCCTCGGCCCCACAAGGATTCAGCCCCAGCATTTT	CASLGPTRIQPQHF
TRBJ2-1	TRBV29-1	many	.	TGCAGCGTGGTGGGGGGACGGACCTACAATGAGCAGTTCTTC	CSVVGGRTYNEQFF